The rows below give T cell receptor beta chains drawn from one sample of a study of T cells after posttransplantation cyclophosphamide. This table comes from immunoSEQ multiplex PCR, and its TCRdb copy is limited to in-frame clones, with some not included. The sample shows about 30,000 clones, none of them appearing just once. The specimen sequenced was PBMCs. All receptors derive from an older woman in good health, CMV-negative, and a related stem cell transplant donor. Each CDR3 is given with its conserved first and last residue. The D gene is left open where the match is weak. Rows give clone size only sometimes, using once, few, many, or a class for an expanded clone.

j_call	d_call	clone_size	v_call	cdr3_nt	cdr3_aa
TRBJ2-7	TRBD2	many	TRBV28	TGTGCCAGCAGTGGACGGACTAGCGGAAGCTCCTACGAGCAGTACTTC	CASSGRTSGSSYEQYF
TRBJ2-3	NA	many	TRBV27	TGTGCCAGCAGTTTAGGGCAGGACACAGATACGCAGTATTTT	CASSLGQDTDTQYF
TRBJ1-4	TRBD1	many	TRBV9	TGTGCCAGCAGCGCCGGCGGACAGGGATCAGCTAATGAAAAACTGTTTTTT	CASSAGGQGSANEKLFF
TRBJ2-5	NA	many	TRBV5-1	TGCGCCAGCAGCTTCAAGGGGCAAGGAGAGACCCAGTACTTC	CASSFKGQGETQYF
TRBJ1-5	NA	many	TRBV10-3	TGTGCCACCGTTGACAGTTACAATCAGCCCCAGCATTTT	CATVDSYNQPQHF
TRBJ1-2	TRBD1	many	TRBV12-3/TRBV12-4	TGTGCCAGCAGCGGGACAGGGGGCCGGAGCTATGGCTACACCTTC	CASSGTGGRSYGYTF
TRBJ2-2	TRBD2	many	TRBV11-2	TGTGCCAGCAGCCAACTAGCGACCGGGGAGCTGTTTTTT	CASSQLATGELFF
TRBJ2-4	TRBD2	many	TRBV11-2	TGTGCCAGCAGCCCACTAGCGGGGGGGAATAGATACATTCAGTACTTC	CASSPLAGGNRYIQYF
TRBJ2-7	NA	many	TRBV5-4	TGTGCCAGCAGCTTGGGATCCCAGGGGAAGTCCTACGAGCAGTACTTC	CASSLGSQGKSYEQYF
TRBJ1-5	NA	many	TRBV19	TGTGCCAGTAGTATATTTTCCCCCCTTGGCAGGGCCGGCAATCAGCCCCAGCATTTT	CASSIFSPLGRAGNQPQHF
TRBJ1-5	TRBD1	NA	TRBV28	TGTGCCAGCAGTTCGCCCGGGACAGGGGTCTCCGCGGGGCCCCAGCATTTT	CASSSPGTGVSAGPQHF
TRBJ1-2	NA	many	TRBV11-2	TGTGCCAGCAGCTTGCACAGTGATGGCTACACCTTC	CASSLHSDGYTF
TRBJ2-1	TRBD2	few	TRBV30	TGTGCCTGGAGCGTCTCCACTAGCGGACGGGAGTTCTTC	CAWSVSTSGREFF
TRBJ2-1	TRBD2	few	TRBV29-1	TGCAGCGGGGGATGGGCGGGAGGTCCCTACAATGAGCAGTTCTTC	CSGGWAGGPYNEQFF
TRBJ1-5	NA	many	TRBV12-3/TRBV12-4	TGTGCCAGCAGTTATGGCCCAGGGAATCAGCCCCAGCATTTT	CASSYGPGNQPQHF
TRBJ2-3	NA	many	TRBV18	TGTGCCAGCCCCTCGGAGCAGGGGAACACAGATACGCAGTATTTT	CASPSEQGNTDTQYF
TRBJ2-3	NA	many	TRBV28	TGTGCCAGCAGTCCCAGGGATACGCAGTATTTT	CASSPRDTQYF
TRBJ2-1	NA	many	TRBV4-1	TGCGCCAGCAGCCAAGAAAGGGCTTTCGTTGACAATGAGCAGTTCTTC	CASSQERAFVDNEQFF
TRBJ1-2	NA	NA	TRBV7-2	TGTGCCAGCAGCTTGCCGAAAATTGGGACAACCCGTGGCTATGGCTACACCTTC	CASSLPKIGTTRGYGYTF
TRBJ2-1	NA	many	TRBV4-3	TGCGCCAGCAGCCAAGCCGGGACTTTCAATGAGCAGTTCTTC	CASSQAGTFNEQFF
TRBJ1-1	NA	many	TRBV30	TGTGCCGGCAGGGGAGGTCTTACAGCTTTCTTT	CAGRGGLTAFF
TRBJ1-6	NA	many	TRBV5-8	TGTGCCAGCAGGAGGTATGAGAATTCACCCCTCCACTTT	CASRRYENSPLHF
TRBJ1-2	NA	many	TRBV6-6	TGTGCCAGCACCATCCAGGGAGGCCATGGCTACACCTTC	CASTIQGGHGYTF
TRBJ2-3	NA	NA	TRBV2	TGTGCCACTCGTGGGCCTATAAGCACAGATACGCAGTATTTT	CATRGPISTDTQYF